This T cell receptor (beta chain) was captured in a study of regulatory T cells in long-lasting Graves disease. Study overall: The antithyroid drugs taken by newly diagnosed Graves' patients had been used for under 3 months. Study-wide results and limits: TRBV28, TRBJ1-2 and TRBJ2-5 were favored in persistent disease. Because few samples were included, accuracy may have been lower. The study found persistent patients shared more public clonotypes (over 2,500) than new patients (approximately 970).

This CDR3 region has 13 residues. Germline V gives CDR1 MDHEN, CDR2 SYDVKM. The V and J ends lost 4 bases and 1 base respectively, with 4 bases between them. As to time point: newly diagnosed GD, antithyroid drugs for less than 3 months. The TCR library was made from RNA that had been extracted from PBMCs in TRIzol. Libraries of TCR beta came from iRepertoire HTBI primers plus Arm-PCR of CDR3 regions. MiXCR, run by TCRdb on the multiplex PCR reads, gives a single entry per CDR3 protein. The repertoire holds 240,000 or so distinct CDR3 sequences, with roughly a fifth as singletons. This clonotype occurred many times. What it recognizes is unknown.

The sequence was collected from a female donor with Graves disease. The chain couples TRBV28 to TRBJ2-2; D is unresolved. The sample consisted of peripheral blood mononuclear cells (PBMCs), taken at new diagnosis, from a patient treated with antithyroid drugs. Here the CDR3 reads CASSSQNTGELFF. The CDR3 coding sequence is TGTGCCAGCAGTTCACAGAACACCGGGGAGCTGTTTTTT.